Below are 9 T cell receptor beta chains sequenced from a single sample in a study of T cells after yellow fever vaccination. MiXCR was run by TCRdb on the 5' RACE reads, yielding one entry per CDR3 protein. This table holds some 340,000 distinct CDR3 sequences, roughly 10% found once. The source was CD4+ T cells sorted from PBMCs, collected 45 days after the yellow fever booster vaccination. The receptors derive from a young man who received the YFV17D yellow fever vaccine.

The V call is TRBV9, the J call TRBJ2-4; 7 nucleotides line up with TRBD2. Trimming at V came to 4 bases and at J to 8 bases, leaving 9 bases not matched to a gene. In germline, CDR1 is SGDLS, CDR2 YYNGEE. CDR3 length equals 14 residues. The CDR3 DNA sequence: TGTGCCAGCAGCCCCACGCAGGCGGGGGACATTCAGTACTTC. Translation: CASSPTQAGDIQYF. Using reference TRBV9 and TRBJ2-4 for the parts outside the CDR3, the full variable domain is DSGVTQTPKHLITATGQRVTLRCSPRSGDLSVYWYQQSLDQGLQFLIQYYNGEERAKGNILERFSAQQFPDLHSELNLSSLELGDSALYFCASSPTQAGDIQYFGAGTRLSVL.

The chain joins TRBV9 to TRBJ1-4; the D is unclear. The V end lost 7 bases, the J end lost 0 bases, and 10 bases lay between the germline ends. Germline CDR1 is SGDLS and CDR2 is YYNGEE. There are 14 residues in the CDR3. The DNA of the CDR3 is TGTGCCAGCGAGCTTTTGGCAACTAATGAAAAACTGTTTTTT. The encoded protein is CASELLATNEKLFF.

The chain recombines TRBV6-1 with TRBJ2-3, with unresolved D. V was clipped by 7 bases and J by 2 bases, with 13 bases between them. Germline CDR1 and CDR2: MNHNS and SASEGT. The CDR3 has 14 residues. This CDR3 is CASKPAPTTDTQYF. The DNA of the CDR3 is TGTGCCAGCAAACCGGCACCGACCACAGATACGCAGTATTTT.

This clonotype was seen a few times. The chain recombines TRBV25-1 with TRBJ2-2, with D perhaps matching TRBD1 (5 bases). The length of the CDR3 is 13 residues. Trimming pared 2 bases from V and 6 bases from J, leaving 7 bases between. Germline V gene lookup returns CDR1 MGHDK and CDR2 SYGVNS. CDR3 protein: CASSEKGPGELFF. The CDR3 region has the DNA TGTGCCAGCAGTGAAAAGGGGCCCGGGGAGCTGTTTTTT.

This chain joins TRBV11-2 and TRBJ1-2, with 9 bases that match TRBD1. The germline gives CDR1 SGHAT, CDR2 FQNNGV. CDR3 length: 14 amino acids. The V gene end was trimmed by 4 bases and the J gene end by 7 bases; junction bases not matched to a gene: 7. The DNA of the CDR3 is TGTGCCAGCAGCTCACCCCGGGACAGGGTTGGCTACACCTTC. Its protein product is CASSSPRDRVGYTF.

This clonotype was found many times. V is TRBV6-2 or TRBV6-3 and J is TRBJ1-1; D remains unclear. The CDR3 spans 12 residues. V was pared by 5 bases and J by 1 base, with 5 bases between. In germline, CDR1 is MNHEY, CDR2 SVGEGT. CDR3 DNA: TGTGCCAGCAGTCTGAGGAACACTGAAGCTTTCTTT. Amino acids: CASSLRNTEAFF.

This clonotype turned up a few times. V is TRBV7-9 and J is TRBJ1-5, with unresolved D. Germline V gives CDR1 SEHNR, CDR2 FQNEAQ (reference sequence). The V end was cut by 5 bases, the J end by 3 bases, with 11 bases between. This CDR3 is built from 14 residues. CDR3 bases: TGTGCCAGCAGCGTGGACCGATACAATCAGCCCCAGCATTTT. The encoded protein is CASSVDRYNQPQHF.

This clonotype was seen more than once but under ten times. The rearrangement links TRBV7-2 to TRBJ2-5, with 8 bases aligning to TRBD2. The CDR3 has 14 residues. Germline-derived CDR1 and CDR2 are SGHTA and FQGNSA. V dropped 8 bases and J dropped 4; count of bases not matched to a gene: 9. The CDR3 region is CASGRGGTLETQYF. Here the CDR3 DNA reads TGTGCCAGCGGTCGGGGGGGGACCTTAGAGACCCAGTACTTC. The full variable domain, rest sourced from reference TRBV7-2 and TRBJ2-5, is GAGVSQSPSNKVTEKGKDVELRCDPISGHTALYWYRQSLGQGLEFLIYFQGNSAPDKSGLPSDRFSAERTGGSVSTLTIQRTQQEDSAVYLCASGRGGTLETQYFGPGTRLLVL.

The gene calls are TRBV5-1 and TRBJ1-1, with D maybe TRBD1 (5 bases). With 0 bases removed from V and 1 base from J, the gap between germline ends came to 13 bases. The CDR3 is 16 amino acids. The germline gives CDR1 SGHRS, CDR2 YFSETQ. Here the CDR3 reads CASSLAPGGTNTEAFF. CDR3 DNA sequence: TGCGCCAGCAGCTTGGCCCCCGGGGGGACGAACACTGAAGCTTTCTTT.